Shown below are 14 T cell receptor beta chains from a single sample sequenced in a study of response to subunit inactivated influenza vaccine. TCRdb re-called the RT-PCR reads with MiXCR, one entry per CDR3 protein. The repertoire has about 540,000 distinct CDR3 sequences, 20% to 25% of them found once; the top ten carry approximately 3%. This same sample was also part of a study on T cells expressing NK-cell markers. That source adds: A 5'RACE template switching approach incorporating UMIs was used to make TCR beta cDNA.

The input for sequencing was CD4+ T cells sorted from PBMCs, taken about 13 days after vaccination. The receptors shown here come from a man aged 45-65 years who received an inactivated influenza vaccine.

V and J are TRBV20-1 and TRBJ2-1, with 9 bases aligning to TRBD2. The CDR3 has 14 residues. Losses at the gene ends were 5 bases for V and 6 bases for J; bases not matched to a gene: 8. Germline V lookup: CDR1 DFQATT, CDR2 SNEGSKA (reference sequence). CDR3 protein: CSAGGGGLANEQFF. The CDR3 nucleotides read TGCAGTGCTGGGGGTGGGGGACTAGCCAATGAGCAGTTCTTC.

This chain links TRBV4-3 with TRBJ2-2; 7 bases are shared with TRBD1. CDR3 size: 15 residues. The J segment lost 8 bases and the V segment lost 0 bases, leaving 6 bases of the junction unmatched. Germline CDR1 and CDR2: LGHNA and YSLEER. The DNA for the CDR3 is TGCGCCAGCAGCCAAGAGGGACAGTTTAAAGGGGAGCTGTTTTTT. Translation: CASSQEGQFKGELFF.

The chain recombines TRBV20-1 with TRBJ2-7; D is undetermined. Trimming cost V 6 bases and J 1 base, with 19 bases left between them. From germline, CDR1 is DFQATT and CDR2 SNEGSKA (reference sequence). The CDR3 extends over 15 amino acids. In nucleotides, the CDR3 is TGCAGTGCCCGAACACATATTCCATCTTCCTACGAGCAGTACTTC. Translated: CSARTHIPSSYEQYF.

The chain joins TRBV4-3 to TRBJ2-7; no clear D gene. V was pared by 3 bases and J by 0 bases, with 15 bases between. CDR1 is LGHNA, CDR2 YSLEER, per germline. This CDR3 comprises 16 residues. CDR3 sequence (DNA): TGCGCCAGCAGCCATGTGCTGGGGTCCTCCTCCTACGAGCAGTACTTC. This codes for CASSHVLGSSSYEQYF.

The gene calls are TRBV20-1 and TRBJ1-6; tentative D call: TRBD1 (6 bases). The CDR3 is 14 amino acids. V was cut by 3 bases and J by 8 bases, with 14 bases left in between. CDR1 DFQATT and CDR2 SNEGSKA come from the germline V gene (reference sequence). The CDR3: CSARDGRGDSPLHF. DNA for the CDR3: TGCAGTGCTAGGGACGGGAGGGGGGATTCACCCCTCCACTTT.

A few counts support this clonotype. The CDR3 here is CASGGGANTGELFF. In nucleotides, the CDR3 is TGTGCCAGCGGCGGGGGGGCGAACACCGGGGAGCTGTTTTTT. This chain uses TRBV6-1 with TRBJ2-2; TRBD2 agrees at 9 bases. The CDR3 has 14 amino acids. Germline-derived CDR1 and CDR2 are MNHNS and SASEGT. J lost 0 bases, V lost 8 bases, and 1 base had no gene match.

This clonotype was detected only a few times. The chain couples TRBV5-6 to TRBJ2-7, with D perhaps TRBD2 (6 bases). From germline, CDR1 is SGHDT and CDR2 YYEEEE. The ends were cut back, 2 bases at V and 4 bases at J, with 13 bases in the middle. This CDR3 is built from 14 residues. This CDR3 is CASSFSASGYEQYF. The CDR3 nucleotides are TGTGCCAGCAGCTTCTCGGCCAGCGGGTACGAGCAGTACTTC.

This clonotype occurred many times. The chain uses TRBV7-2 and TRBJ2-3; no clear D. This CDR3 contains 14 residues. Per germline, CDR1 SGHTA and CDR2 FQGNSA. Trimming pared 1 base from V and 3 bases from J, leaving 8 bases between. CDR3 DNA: TGTGCCAGCAGCTTAGTTGGAGCAACAGATACGCAGTATTTT. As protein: CASSLVGATDTQYF. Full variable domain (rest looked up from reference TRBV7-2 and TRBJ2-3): GAGVSQSPSNKVTEKGKDVELRCDPISGHTALYWYRQSLGQGLEFLIYFQGNSAPDKSGLPSDRFSAERTGGSVSTLTIQRTQQEDSAVYLCASSLVGATDTQYFGPGTRLTVL.

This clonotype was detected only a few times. The CDR3, as DNA: TGTGCCAGCTCACAAGCGAGGGGAGGGGGATCCTACGAGCAGTACTTC. Protein product: CASSQARGGGSYEQYF. The chain combines TRBV18 with TRBJ2-7, with D possibly matching TRBD2 (7 bases). The length of the CDR3 is 16 residues. Germline V gene lookup returns CDR1 KGHSH and CDR2 LQKENI. V lost 4 bases, J lost 1 base, and 17 bases lay in between.

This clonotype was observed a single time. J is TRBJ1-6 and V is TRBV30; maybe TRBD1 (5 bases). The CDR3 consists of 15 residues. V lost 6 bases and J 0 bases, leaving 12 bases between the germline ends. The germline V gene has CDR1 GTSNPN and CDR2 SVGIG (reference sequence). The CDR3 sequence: CACRQPSSYNSPLHF. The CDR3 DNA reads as TGTGCCTGTCGACAGCCTAGCTCCTATAATTCACCCCTCCACTTT.

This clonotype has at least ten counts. The CDR3 bases are TGCGCCAGCAGCCAAGATCCAGCGGGCGTCTACGAGCAGTACTTC. It translates to CASSQDPAGVYEQYF. The rearrangement uses TRBV4-3 and TRBJ2-7; tentative D call: TRBD2 (6 bases). Germline V lookup: CDR1 LGHNA, CDR2 YSLEER. The CDR3 is 15 amino acids. With 0 bases removed from V and 3 bases from J, the gap between germline ends came to 12 bases.

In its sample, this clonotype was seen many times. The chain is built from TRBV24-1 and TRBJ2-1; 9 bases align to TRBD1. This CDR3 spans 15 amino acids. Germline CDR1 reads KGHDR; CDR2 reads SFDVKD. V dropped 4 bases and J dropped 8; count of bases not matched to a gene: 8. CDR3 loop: CATSDGTGNIDEQFF. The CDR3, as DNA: TGTGCCACCAGTGACGGGACAGGGAATATCGATGAGCAGTTCTTC.

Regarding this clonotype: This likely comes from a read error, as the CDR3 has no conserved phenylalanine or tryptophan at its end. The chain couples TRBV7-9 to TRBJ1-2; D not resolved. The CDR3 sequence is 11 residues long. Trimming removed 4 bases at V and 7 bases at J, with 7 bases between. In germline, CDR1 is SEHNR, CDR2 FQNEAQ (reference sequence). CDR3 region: CASSSSRGYTL. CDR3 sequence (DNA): TGTGCCAGCAGCTCCAGCCGTGGCTACACCCTC.

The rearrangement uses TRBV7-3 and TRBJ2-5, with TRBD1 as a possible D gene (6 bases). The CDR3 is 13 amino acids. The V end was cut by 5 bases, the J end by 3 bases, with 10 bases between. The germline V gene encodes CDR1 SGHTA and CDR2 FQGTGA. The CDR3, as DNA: TGTGCCAGCAGCGCCACAGGGAAAGAGACCCAGTACTTC. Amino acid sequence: CASSATGKETQYF.